These T cell receptor beta chains were read from a single sample in a study of cytomegalovirus exposure and HLA in healthy donors. The assay was immunoSEQ multiplex PCR, and TCRdb's table has in-frame clones only and misses some. The data hold under 250,000 clones, with nearly 80% observed a single time. The sequencing sample was made of PBMCs. These receptors originate from a male donor in good health and CMV-seronegative. Both conserved end residues are part of each CDR3. The D gene is left open where the match is weak. Size is omitted from some rows. Given values are once, few, many or a class for expanded clones.

TRBJ2-5 | . | TRBV19 | . | TGTGCCAGTAGTATCCCTCCGGGGGAGACCCAGTACTTC | CASSIPPGETQYF
TRBJ1-2 | TRBD1 | TRBV19 | . | TGTGCCAGTAGTAGGACAGGGAGTAACTATGGCTACACCTTC | CASSRTGSNYGYTF
TRBJ2-1 | . | TRBV30 | . | TGTGCCTGGAGTGTTGGGGCGGGACTGGATGAGCAGTTCTTC | CAWSVGAGLDEQFF
TRBJ2-5 | TRBD1 | TRBV18 | . | TGTGCCAGCTCACCGGGACAGCAAGAGACCCAGTACTTC | CASSPGQQETQYF
TRBJ1-6 | . | TRBV10-3 | . | TGTGCCATCAGTGATCTTCGTTCACCCCTCCACTTT | CAISDLRSPLHF
TRBJ2-4 | TRBD2 | TRBV7-2 | . | TGTGCCAGCAGCTTAGCGCCCGCGGGGGGCCCTCTAAACATTCAGTACTTC | CASSLAPAGGPLNIQYF
TRBJ1-6 | TRBD1 | TRBV5-4 | . | TGTGCCAGCAGCTCCAGGACAGGGGTTAATTCACCCCTCCACTTT | CASSSRTGVNSPLHF
TRBJ2-7 | TRBD1 | TRBV4-1 | once | TGCGCCAGCAGCCCGGGACAGGGAGAGCGCTACGAGCAGTACTTC | CASSPGQGERYEQYF
TRBJ1-1 | TRBD1 | TRBV5-4 | few | TGTGCCAGCAGCTTGGGGCAGGGGGGCCTCACTGAAGCTTTCTTT | CASSLGQGGLTEAFF
TRBJ1-2 | . | TRBV5-1 | once | TGCGCCAGCAGCTTGGTTGGGGGCGCGGTCTATGGCTACACCTTC | CASSLVGGAVYGYTF
TRBJ2-7 | . | TRBV11-1 | . | TGTGCCAGCAGCCCCGGAGACAGGCGGCTCTACGAGCAGTACTTC | CASSPGDRRLYEQYF
TRBJ2-7 | TRBD1 | TRBV5-1 | . | TGCGCCAGCTGCCGGGACAGGGGGCTGGAGCAGTACTTC | CASCRDRGLEQYF
TRBJ1-2 | TRBD1 | TRBV4-3 | . | TGCGCCAGCAGCCATTACCAGACAGGGTTC | CASSHYQTGF
TRBJ2-3 | TRBD2 | TRBV7-3 | few | TGTGCCAGCAGTTTAGTCGGACTAGTCTCTGATACGCAGTATTTT | CASSLVGLVSDTQYF